This record looks at one T cell receptor (beta chain) sequence and its context. The target of this receptor is not known. No qualities accompany the bases; no much larger clone lies one base away. The data originate from a study of cytomegalovirus exposure and HLA in healthy donors (dated by TCRdb to the late 2010s). Looking at the study overall: An earlier analysis of several hundred of the donors reported approximately 260 Gb of sequence data and around 120 million unique TCR beta sequences obtained from around 170 million T cells. An early release that covered roughly 600 HLA-typed donors contained about 290 gigabases of sequencing data and 70 million to 100 million unique TCR sequences. Of the roughly 430 genotyped donors, 65% to 90% fell in the genetic ancestry cluster associated with self-reported Caucasian donors. The study aimed to test whether signatures of past pathogen exposure could be identified by cataloging public T cell receptors. The study profiled the T cell repertoires of hundreds of subjects by immunosequencing and related them to cytomegalovirus serostatus. A separate validation cohort of 100 to 150 different subjects was used in addition to the approximately 700-subject first cohort. To predict cytomegalovirus infection status, the study brought together high-throughput TCR immunosequencing, statistical association of individual TCRs with disease status, and machine learning. In a later analysis, previously published TCR beta repertoires from about 640 donors were re-analyzed and high-resolution HLA genotyping was added so that TCR occurrence patterns could be studied. Rather than drawing on any new phenotypic data, the later analysis identified candidate immune exposures from TCR beta sequences and the way those sequences occurred across donors. To decide whether each TCR beta V gene segment behaved as functional or pseudogenic, an earlier analysis of 587 of the donors relied on high-throughput TCR beta sequencing. Donor age, sex, ethnicity and CMV serostatus were compiled together with the repertoire data. Genome-wide SNP genotypes for about 65% of the roughly 700 donors were used in a later genetic analysis, which treated that subset as a discovery cohort. Every repertoire in the discovery cohort had been generated on one and the same sequencing platform. Class I and class II HLA loci were covered by the typing at four-digit resolution. The number of donors typed differed by locus, with 629-630 for A, B, C, DRB1 and DQB1, roughly 520 for DQA1, about 610 for DPA1, and around 460 for DPB1. A handful of DR-DQ haplotypes were handled as single units for association and clustering because linkage in the cohort was strong. Across some 400 genotyped donors of the cohort, an average of about 250,000 unique TCR beta nucleotide sequences per donor were sequenced, and around 19% of those sequences were non-productive.

Library construction relied on the immunoSEQ multiplex PCR assay. For the multiplex PCR, a mixture combining 60 forward primers for TCR Vbeta segments and 13 reverse primers for TCR Jbeta segments was used. The CDR3 region of rearranged TCR beta genes was amplified from genomic DNA with a multiplex PCR assay. The amplified TCR beta libraries were sequenced on the Illumina HiSeq System as 87-base-pair reads. As for the original processing: A later analysis tallied tens of millions of unique TCR beta chains across the 550 to 850 repertoires, and 10 million to 11 million of those chains were shared by two or more donors. A nearest-neighbor algorithm error-corrected the raw reads and collapsed the reads into unique sequences, merging closely related sequences to remove PCR and sequencing errors. CDR3 sequences were aligned to IMGT reference sequences to assign V, D and J gene segments. For a sequence to be retained, at least a six-nucleotide match to both a V gene segment and a J gene segment was required. A rearrangement counted as productive if the CDR3 had no stop codons and remained in frame with V and J, and every other rearrangement counted as non-productive. Following IMGT convention, CDR3 was defined as the stretch from the second conserved V-encoded cysteine to the conserved J-encoded phenylalanine. The earlier analysis of about 500 of the donors excluded sequences that lacked an unambiguous match to a single V gene segment. An earlier analysis of 450 to 650 of the donors called V segments functional above 56.7% productive rearrangements and segregating when the between-donor standard deviation exceeded 5%. A statistical classification framework was built for diagnosing cytomegalovirus status from the catalog of TCR beta chain sequences. In a later analysis, TCR nucleotide sequences were compared against IMGT/GENE-DB human TR gene sequences so that V and J genes could be assigned. A later analysis assigned CDR3 sequences and most-parsimonious VDJ recombination scenarios with the TCRdist pipeline. In a later analysis, each TCR beta chain was defined by its CDR3 amino acid sequence together with its V-gene family, and reads without a unique V-gene family were excluded. To address suspected cross-contamination and a sequencing artifact, a later analysis removed approximately 600 highly shared, low-generation-probability nucleotide sequences. In a later analysis, a clonal expansion index was calculated for each public chain from normalized within-repertoire ranks of inferred template counts. In a later analysis, generation probabilities were computed with a VDJ recombination model fitted to out-of-frame rearrangements, and the resulting probabilities were checked against IGoR. A later analysis scored TCR-TCR, TCR-HLA and TCR-CMV co-occurrence with hypergeometric tests, applying a repertoire-size bias correction to TCR pairs. To estimate false discovery rates, a later analysis permuted the HLA or CMV assignments 20 times. In a later analysis, co-occurring TCRs were grouped using DBSCAN, and TCRdist sequence similarity was added for clustering within HLA-allele-positive subsets. For co-occurrence clustering, repertoires with fewer than 30,000 or more than 120,000 public chains were excluded, along with roughly 5 repertoires with anomalous nucleotide sharing. TCRdb limited this immuneACCESS table to in-frame rearrangements with V and J called. A share of clones is missing; checked studies link under half to unresolved V genes, and the rest is unexplained. V and J calls plus clone size are reproduced from that table; the DNA served to infer D and trimming. The sample table shows 150,000 to 200,000 clones, and approximately 78% are seen once. Approximately 13% of the sample lies in the top ten.

V is trimmed back by 2 bases and J by 3 bases, and the junction contains 10 bases that no gene match accounts for. From its cysteine to its phenylalanine, the CDR3 spans 16 amino acids. Kept here is only the CDR3 DNA, which spans 48 bases and is read in frame from base 1. CDR1 and CDR2 are drawn from the germline V gene: MGHRA, YSYEKL. Broader findings and caveats from the paper: A cluster of highly shared sequence variants was judged likely to represent a technical artifact of the sequencing pipeline. A total of 150 or so TCR beta chains were listed by the study as associated with cytomegalovirus. A later genetic analysis reported fewer N-insertions in productive TCRs among donors in an Asian-associated ancestry cluster than the approximately 670-donor mean. For the cohort, immune exposure information was limited to CMV serostatus. At a false discovery rate of 0.05, a later analysis linked under 20,000 TCR beta sequences to specific HLA alleles. Most TCR sequences were seen in very few donors, while some public TCRs were found in many individuals. A few of the identified cytomegalovirus-associated TCR beta chains were confirmed in vitro to be specific for cytomegalovirus antigens. When HLA alleles, especially DR and DQ, strongly co-occurred, TCR associations were difficult to assign to individual alleles. In a later analysis, HLA-associated TCR beta chains were found to be more clonally expanded and to have lower generation probabilities than equally common non-associated chains. Most CMV-associated TCR beta chains appeared to be HLA-restricted in a later analysis, and the HLA associations seemed to be driven largely by CMV exposure. Broadly in line with IMGT annotations, most TCR beta V segments showed up in productive rearrangements about 87% or about 30% of the time in an earlier analysis of under 700 of the donors. Linkage disequilibrium might explain the correlated functional status among segregating V segments, but an unknown experimental factor could not be ruled out. A later analysis reported that several top co-occurrence clusters appeared linked to parvovirus B19, influenza, CMV and Epstein-Barr virus. Because the 87-base-pair reads could not distinguish some IMGT-functional V segments, including TRBV6-2 and TRBV6-3, those segments were excluded. The classifier was reported to diagnose cytomegalovirus status with high specificity and sensitivity in both the original cohort and the validation cohort. Because counts were too low, approximately 15 rarely observed V segments, including chromosome 9 orphons, were excluded from the earlier analysis of a few hundred of the donors. In a later analysis, TCR association rates were found to vary across HLA loci, with the most associated TCRs seen for DRB1 alleles and the fewest for HLA-C alleles. The authors suggested that the approach could potentially be generalized to other disease states and immunological phenotypes. In a later genetic analysis, a missense DCLRE1C variant was associated with V-gene and J-gene trimming of TCR beta chains, and the association was replicated in an independent cohort. Because HLA typing was missing for some donors at each locus, association tests included only the typed subset. A further reported finding was that TCR beta sequences accurately predicted the HLA-A and HLA-B alleles for most subjects in the first cohort. Only TCR beta chains were sequenced in this cohort, and the absence of alpha or paired-chain data limited detectable features. Roughly uniform sequencing depth across donors was assumed in presence/absence analyses, although this assumption may not hold.

The cohort comprised more than 550 healthy bone marrow donors. At the time of sampling, all cohort members were nominally healthy, though unrecorded immune exposures were likely present. The donor tested CMV seropositive and was one of the 289 seropositive cohort members. Every donor gave a peripheral blood sample, and the peripheral blood mononuclear cells from that sample were used for TCR beta sequencing. Genomic DNA extraction from the blood cell samples was performed with the Qiagen DNeasy Blood Extraction Kit. Sequencing used PBMCs. The chain is made from TRBV4-1 and TRBJ2-7; 7 of the junction bases match TRBD1. This TCR was recovered from a woman in her forties or fifties in good health and CMV-seropositive. DNA sequence: TGCGCCAGCAGCCAAATCCTGACAGGGACAGTCTACGAGCAGTACTTC. Its protein is CASSQILTGTVYEQYF.